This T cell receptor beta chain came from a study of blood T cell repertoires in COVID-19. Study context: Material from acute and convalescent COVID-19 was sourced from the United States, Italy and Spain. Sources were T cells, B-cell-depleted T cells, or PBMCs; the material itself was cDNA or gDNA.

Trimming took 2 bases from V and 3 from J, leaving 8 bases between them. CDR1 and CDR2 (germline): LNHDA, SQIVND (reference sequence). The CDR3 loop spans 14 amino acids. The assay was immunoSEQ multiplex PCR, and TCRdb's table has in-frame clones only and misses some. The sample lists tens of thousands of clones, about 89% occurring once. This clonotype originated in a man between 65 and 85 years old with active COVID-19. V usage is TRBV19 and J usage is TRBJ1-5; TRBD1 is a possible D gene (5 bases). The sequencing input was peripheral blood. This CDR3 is CASSITRDNQPQHF. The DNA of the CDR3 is TGTGCCAGTAGTATAACCAGGGACAATCAGCCCCAGCATTTT.